The 27 T cell receptor beta chains below come from one sample, sequenced in a study of beta chain features in type 1 diabetes. Study-level findings and limits: When Type 1 diabetes patients were examined, their TCRB CDR3s proved moderately but significantly shorter in all four CD4+ subsets.

The whole isolated RNA underwent reverse transcription, so sequencing captured expressed TCRB transcripts. Generated by immunoSEQ multiplex PCR, the TCRdb table keeps only in-frame clones and is missing some. The repertoire holds roughly 330,000 clones, with less than 15% as singletons. Their antigens remain unidentified. The specimen sequenced was naive CD4+ T cells from blood. The receptor set was obtained from a woman aged 18-29 years with type 1 diabetes.

This clone was seen only a few times. The genes are TRBV5-6 and TRBJ2-5; 9 bases map to TRBD1. The CDR3 consists of 14 residues. Looked up from germline, CDR1 is SGHDT and CDR2 is YYEEEE. The junction had 5 bases not matched to a gene; V was cut back by 4 bases and J by 4 bases. CDR3 nucleotides: TGTGCCAGCAGCGAATACAGGGGGCTAGAGACCCAGTACTTC. This codes for CASSEYRGLETQYF.

In this sample, this clone turned up a few times. CDR3 sequence (DNA): TGTGCCAGCAGTTTCCCGGGCGGGGCCGTCGGGGAGCTGTTTTTT. Encoded protein: CASSFPGGAVGELFF. This chain joins TRBV6-5 and TRBJ2-2, with D perhaps TRBD2 (6 bases). Germline CDR1 and CDR2: MNHEY and SVGAGI. Trimming cost V 4 bases and J 7 bases, with 16 bases left between them. This CDR3 has 15 amino acids.

The chain has TRBV20-1 and TRBJ2-1, with a tentative D call TRBD2 (5 bases). From germline, CDR1 is DFQATT and CDR2 SNEGSKA (reference sequence). This CDR3 spans 11 amino acids. V was shortened by 1 base and J by 9 bases, with 7 bases between the two germline ends. The CDR3 reads CSARVSGEQFF. CDR3 DNA: TGCAGTGCTAGAGTGAGCGGTGAGCAGTTCTTC.

This CDR3 reads CASSYQDRATEAFF. As DNA, the CDR3 is TGTGCCAGCAGTTACCAGGACAGGGCTACTGAAGCTTTCTTT. This chain links TRBV6-5 with TRBJ1-1, with TRBD1 matching over 8 bases. Per germline, CDR1 MNHEY and CDR2 SVGAGI. The CDR3 is made up of 14 amino acids. Trimming cost V 2 bases and J 5 bases; bases outside gene matches: 4.

The chain employs TRBV5-1 and TRBJ2-5; possibly TRBD1 for D (6 bases). CDR1 is SGHRS, CDR2 YFSETQ, per germline. V was pared by 4 bases and J by 3 bases, with 10 bases between. CDR3 size: 13 residues. The CDR3 nucleotides read TGCGCCAGCAGCGTCGGACAGAAAGAGACCCAGTACTTC. Its translation is CASSVGQKETQYF.

This clone has a handful of counts. The chain joins TRBV10-3 to TRBJ2-7; D is unresolved. Germline V gene sequence: CDR1 ENHRY, CDR2 SYGVKD. The CDR3 runs 13 residues. Trimming shortened V by 8 bases and J by 2 bases, and 13 bases separated the two germline ends. CDR3: CAIQFSAAYEQYF. The CDR3 DNA sequence: TGTGCCATCCAATTTTCGGCGGCCTACGAGCAGTACTTC.

This clone was detected once. This chain uses TRBV6-6 with TRBJ2-1, with TRBD2 matching over 10 bases. J was trimmed by 4 bases and V by 2 bases; bases with no gene match: 5. There are 16 residues in the CDR3. Looked up from germline, CDR1 is MNHNY and CDR2 is SVGAGI (reference sequence). The CDR3 protein is CASSYPLAGVYNEQFF. In DNA, the CDR3 is TGTGCCAGCAGTTACCCTCTAGCGGGGGTTTACAATGAGCAGTTCTTC.

The V call is TRBV5-1, the J call TRBJ2-3; maybe TRBD1 (5 bases). Germline V CDR1 and CDR2: SGHRS, YFSETQ. V lost 0 bases and J 4 bases, leaving 15 bases between the germline ends. The CDR3 spans 16 residues. CDR3 bases: TGCGCCAGCAGCTTGGGGGGCACTACTTCCGCAGATACGCAGTATTTT. Amino acids: CASSLGGTTSADTQYF.

This clone was observed a handful of times. V usage is TRBV28 and J usage is TRBJ2-7; 8 bases are a match to TRBD1. This CDR3 is 12 amino acids long. Germline loops: CDR1 MDHEN, CDR2 SYDVKM. J was trimmed by 3 bases and V by 5 bases; bases with no gene match: 0. The CDR3 spells CASSGQGYEQYF. For the CDR3, the DNA is TGTGCCAGCAGTGGACAGGGCTACGAGCAGTACTTC.

This clone turned up a few times. V is TRBV4-1 and J is TRBJ2-3, with 9 bases identical to TRBD2. Germline CDR1 is MGHRA and CDR2 is YSYEKL. Trimming cost V 0 bases and J 1 base; bases outside gene matches: 2. This CDR3 is 16 amino acids long. CDR3 in DNA: TGCGCCAGCAGCCAAGAGGGACTAGCCCGCACAGATACGCAGTATTTT. Amino acid sequence: CASSQEGLARTDTQYF.

The CDR3 DNA reads TGTGCCAGCAGTTTCGCTAGCGGGGGGATGGAGACCCAGTACTTC. It codes for CASSFASGGMETQYF. V and J are TRBV27 and TRBJ2-5; 11 nucleotides agree with TRBD2. The J segment lost 5 bases and the V segment lost 3 bases, leaving 5 bases of the junction unmatched. CDR1 and CDR2 from the germline V gene are MNHEY and SMNVEV (reference sequence). CDR3 length: 15 amino acids.

In its sample, this clone was seen a few times. J is TRBJ2-3 and V is TRBV19; TRBD1 matches 8 bases. CDR1 and CDR2 (germline): LNHDA, SQIVND (reference sequence). The V and J ends lost 6 bases and 3 bases, in that order; junction bases with no gene match: 2. The CDR3 extends over 13 amino acids. The CDR3 reads CASSGQGTDTQYF. CDR3 DNA sequence: TGTGCCAGTAGCGGACAGGGAACAGATACGCAGTATTTT.

In this sample, this clone turned up a few times. The rearrangement links TRBV6-5 to TRBJ2-1, with unresolved D. The germline CDR1 and CDR2 sequences are MNHEY and SVGAGI. The CDR3 loop spans 10 amino acids. V gave up 9 bases and J gave up 8 bases, with 8 bases separating them. The CDR3 loop reads CARLMDEQFF. CDR3 nucleotides: TGTGCCAGACTGATGGATGAGCAGTTCTTC.

This clone was found a few times. V gene TRBV2 combines with J gene TRBJ2-5, with 9 bases that match TRBD1. The germline CDR1 and CDR2 sequences are SNHLY and FYNNEI. After removal of 8 bases from V and 3 bases from J, the junction contained 10 bases not matched to a gene. The length of the CDR3 is 15 residues. In nucleotides, the CDR3 is TGTGCCAGCCTCTTAGACAGGGGGAGTAAAGAGACCCAGTACTTC. This sequence encodes CASLLDRGSKETQYF.

The chain employs TRBV15 and TRBJ2-2; the match to TRBD2 covers 13 bases. V lost 5 bases and J lost 8; bases outside the gene matches: 5. Per germline, CDR1 LNHNV and CDR2 YYDKDF (reference sequence). The CDR3 length is 15 residues. The CDR3 bases are TGTGCCACCAGCGGGGGACTAGCGGGAATGGGGGAGCTGTTTTTT. Translated, it gives CATSGGLAGMGELFF.

The chain is built from TRBV28 and TRBJ2-7, with 7 bases fitting TRBD1. CDR1 and CDR2 from the germline V gene are MDHEN and SYDVKM. The CDR3 has 15 residues. V gave up 2 bases and J gave up 7 bases; unmatched junction bases: 11. The CDR3 DNA reads TGTGCCAGCAGTTTAGGGACAGCTACCACTGGGGAGCAGTACTTC. Translating it yields CASSLGTATTGEQYF.

The rearrangement joins TRBV9 to TRBJ2-5; weak D call: TRBD1 (6 bases). Germline loops: CDR1 SGDLS, CDR2 YYNGEE. The length of the CDR3 is 14 residues. The V gene lost 3 bases and the J gene lost 9 bases, with 18 bases spanning the gap. The CDR3 DNA follows: TGTGCCAGCAGCGCCCAGACAGGCCCAGGGGCCCAGTACTTC. Translating it yields CASSAQTGPGAQYF.

This clone was counted between two and nine times. CDR3: CASSQVLAAYNEQFF. CDR3 DNA: TGTGCCAGCAGCCAAGTCTTAGCGGCCTACAATGAGCAGTTCTTC. The chain uses TRBV4-2 and TRBJ2-1; possible D gene TRBD2, 6 bases. The CDR3 has 15 amino acids. The germline V gene has CDR1 LGHNA and CDR2 YNFKEQ. The germline V and J ends were trimmed by 1 base and 2 bases, with 9 bases remaining between them.

The V call is TRBV28, the J call TRBJ2-1; D possibly corresponds to TRBD2 (6 bases). V shed 8 bases and J shed 4 bases, with 9 bases lying between them. The length of the CDR3 is 12 residues. Germline V gene lookup returns CDR1 MDHEN and CDR2 SYDVKM. This CDR3 is CASAGNYNEQFF. The CDR3 DNA reads TGTGCCAGCGCGGGAAATTACAATGAGCAGTTCTTC.

This rearrangement joins TRBV5-4 to TRBJ1-1; 8 bases agree with TRBD1. The CDR3 has 15 residues. Per the germline V gene, CDR1 is SGHNT and CDR2 is YYREEE (reference sequence). With V trimmed by 4 bases and J by 7 bases, 12 bases remained unmatched. This chain's CDR3 is CASSRTGRTHGEAFF. CDR3 coding DNA: TGTGCCAGCAGCCGGACAGGGCGGACCCACGGTGAAGCTTTCTTT. Filled out from reference TRBV5-4 and TRBJ1-1, the complete variable domain reads ETGVTQSPTHLIKTRGQQVTLRCSSQSGHNTVSWYQQALGQGPQFIFQYYREEENGRGNFPPRFSGLQFPNYSSELNVNALELDDSALYLCASSRTGRTHGEAFFGQGTRLTVV.

The chain recombines TRBV29-1 with TRBJ2-7; TRBD2 matches 8 bases. There are 12 residues in the CDR3. After removal of 7 bases from V and 5 bases from J, the junction contained 7 bases not matched to a gene. Germline V gene sequence: CDR1 SQVTM, CDR2 ANQGSEA. The CDR3 spells CSAGGGYDEQYV. CDR3 DNA sequence: TGCAGCGCCGGGGGGGGGTACGACGAGCAGTACGTC.

This clone was observed a handful of times. The chain couples TRBV27 to TRBJ1-2, with a tentative D call TRBD1 (5 bases). In germline, CDR1 is MNHEY, CDR2 SMNVEV (reference sequence). Trimming stripped 9 bases from V and 0 bases from J, with 23 bases between. CDR3 length: 17 amino acids. CDR3 amino acids: CASRKPTGDAPNYGYTF. CDR3 coding DNA: TGTGCCAGTCGTAAACCTACAGGAGACGCCCCTAACTATGGCTACACCTTC.

The chain is built from TRBV25-1 and TRBJ2-5, with 8 bases fitting TRBD2. The CDR3 contains 14 residues. J was trimmed by 2 bases and V by 5 bases; bases with no gene match: 4. Looked up from germline, CDR1 is MGHDK and CDR2 is SYGVNS. Here the CDR3 reads CASSRAGVQETQYF. DNA of the CDR3: TGTGCCAGCAGTAGAGCGGGAGTACAAGAGACCCAGTACTTC.

A few counts support this clone. The V call is TRBV28, the J call TRBJ2-7; D uncertain. Trimming pared 4 bases from V and 4 bases from J, leaving 14 bases between. CDR1 is MDHEN and CDR2 is SYDVKM in the germline V gene. There are 14 residues in the CDR3. CDR3: CASSSTGPRYEQYF. The DNA for the CDR3 is TGTGCCAGCAGTTCAACGGGTCCGCGGTACGAGCAGTACTTC.

A few counts support this clone. This chain links TRBV25-1 with TRBJ2-5, with D possibly matching TRBD2 (6 bases). There are 16 residues in the CDR3. The germline V gene has CDR1 MGHDK and CDR2 SYGVNS. Trimming removed 3 bases from V and 2 bases from J, with 16 bases in between. This CDR3 reads CASSEPGSGRQETQYF. In nucleotides, the CDR3 is TGTGCCAGCAGTGAGCCCGGGAGTGGGAGACAAGAGACCCAGTACTTC. Based on the CDR3 plus reference TRBV25-1 and TRBJ2-5, the full variable domain is EADIYQTPRYLVIGTGKKITLECSQTMGHDKMYWYQQDPGMELHLIHYSYGVNSTEKGDLSSESTVSRIRTEHFPLTLESARPSHTSQYLCASSEPGSGRQETQYFGPGTRLLVL.

This clone was observed a few times. The rearrangement uses TRBV27 and TRBJ2-2, with 7 positions matching TRBD2. The CDR3 is made up of 17 amino acids. In germline, CDR1 is MNHEY, CDR2 SMNVEV (reference sequence). The junction had 12 bases not matched to a gene; V was cut back by 4 bases and J by 4 bases. Written as DNA, the CDR3 is TGTGCCAGCAGTTCCGTGTTAGTAGCGGGCACCACCGGGGAGCTGTTTTTT. It yields the protein CASSSVLVAGTTGELFF.

This clone was recorded a few times. J is TRBJ1-1 and V is TRBV30; D remains unclear. From germline, CDR1 is GTSNPN and CDR2 SVGIG (reference sequence). The CDR3 covers 13 residues. Trimming took 3 bases from V and 2 from J, leaving 10 bases between them. The DNA of the CDR3 is TGTGCCTGGAGCCCCCCGCGTAACACTGAAGCTTTCTTT. This sequence encodes CAWSPPRNTEAFF. The variable domain in full, completed from reference TRBV30 and TRBJ1-1, reads SQTIHQWPATLVQPVGSPLSLECTVEGTSNPNLYWYRQAAGRGLQLLFYSVGIGQISSEVPQNLSASRPQDRQFILSSKKLLLSDSGFYLCAWSPPRNTEAFFGQGTRLTVV.